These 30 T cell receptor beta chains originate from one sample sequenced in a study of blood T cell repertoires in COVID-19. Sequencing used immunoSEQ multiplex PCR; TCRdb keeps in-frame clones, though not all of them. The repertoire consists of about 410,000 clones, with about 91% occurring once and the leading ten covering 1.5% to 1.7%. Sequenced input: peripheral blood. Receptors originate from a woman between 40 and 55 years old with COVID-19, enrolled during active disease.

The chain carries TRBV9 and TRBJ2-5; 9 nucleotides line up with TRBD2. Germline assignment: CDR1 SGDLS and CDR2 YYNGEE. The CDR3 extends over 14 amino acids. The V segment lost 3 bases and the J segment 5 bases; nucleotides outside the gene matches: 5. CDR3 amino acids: CASSGRTSDETQYF. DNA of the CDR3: TGTGCCAGCAGCGGCCGGACTAGCGACGAGACCCAGTACTTC.

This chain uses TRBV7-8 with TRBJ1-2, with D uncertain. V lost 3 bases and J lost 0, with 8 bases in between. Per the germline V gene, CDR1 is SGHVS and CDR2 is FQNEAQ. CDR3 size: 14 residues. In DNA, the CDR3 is TGTGCCAGCAGCTTGGGCACCTCTAACTATGGCTACACCTTC. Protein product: CASSLGTSNYGYTF. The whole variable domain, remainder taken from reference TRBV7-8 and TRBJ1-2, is GAGVSQSPRYKVAKRGQDVALRCDPISGHVSLFWYQQALGQGPEFLTYFQNEAQLDKSGLPSDRFFAERPEGSVSTLKIQRTQQEDSAVYLCASSLGTSNYGYTFGSGTRLTVV.

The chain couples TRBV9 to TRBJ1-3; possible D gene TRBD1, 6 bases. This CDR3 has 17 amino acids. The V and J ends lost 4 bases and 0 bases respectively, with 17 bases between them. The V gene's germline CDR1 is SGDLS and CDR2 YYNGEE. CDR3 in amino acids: CASSPRQDTSSGNTIYF. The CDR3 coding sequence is TGTGCCAGCAGCCCCAGACAGGACACTTCCTCTGGAAACACCATATATTTT.

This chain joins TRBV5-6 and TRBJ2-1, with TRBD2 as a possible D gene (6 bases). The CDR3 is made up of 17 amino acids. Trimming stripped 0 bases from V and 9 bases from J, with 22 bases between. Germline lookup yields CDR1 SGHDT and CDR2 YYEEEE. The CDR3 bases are TGTGCCAGCAGCTTGGAATTGGTTATAGGGGCGGGGAGTGAGCAGTTCTTC. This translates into CASSLELVIGAGSEQFF.

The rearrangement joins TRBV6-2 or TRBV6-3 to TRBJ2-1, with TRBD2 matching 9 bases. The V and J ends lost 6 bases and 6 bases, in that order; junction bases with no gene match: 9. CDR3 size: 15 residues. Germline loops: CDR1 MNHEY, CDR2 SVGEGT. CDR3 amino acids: CASSRASGGFNEQFF. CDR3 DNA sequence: TGTGCCAGCAGCCGCGCCAGCGGGGGGTTCAATGAGCAGTTCTTC.

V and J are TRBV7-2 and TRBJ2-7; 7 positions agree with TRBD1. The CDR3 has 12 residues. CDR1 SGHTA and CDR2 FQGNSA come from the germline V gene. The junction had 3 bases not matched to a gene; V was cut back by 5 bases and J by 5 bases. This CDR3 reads CASSQTGHEQYF. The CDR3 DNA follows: TGTGCCAGCAGCCAGACAGGGCACGAGCAGTACTTC.

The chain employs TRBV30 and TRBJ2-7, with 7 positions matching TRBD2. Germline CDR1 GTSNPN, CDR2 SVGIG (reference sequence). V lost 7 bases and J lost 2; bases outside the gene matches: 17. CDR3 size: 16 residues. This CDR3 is CAFATSEARGAYEQYF. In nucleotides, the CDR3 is TGTGCCTTCGCCACTAGCGAGGCCCGCGGGGCCTACGAGCAGTACTTC. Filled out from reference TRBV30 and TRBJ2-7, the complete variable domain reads SQTIHQWPATLVQPVGSPLSLECTVEGTSNPNLYWYRQAAGRGLQLLFYSVGIGQISSEVPQNLSASRPQDRQFILSSKKLLLSDSGFYLCAFATSEARGAYEQYFGPGTRLTVT.

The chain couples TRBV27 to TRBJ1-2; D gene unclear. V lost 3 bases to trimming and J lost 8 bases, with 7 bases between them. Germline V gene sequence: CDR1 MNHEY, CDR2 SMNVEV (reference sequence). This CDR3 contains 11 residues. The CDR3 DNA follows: TGTGCCAGCAGTTTTGAGGGAGGCTACACCTTC. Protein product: CASSFEGGYTF.

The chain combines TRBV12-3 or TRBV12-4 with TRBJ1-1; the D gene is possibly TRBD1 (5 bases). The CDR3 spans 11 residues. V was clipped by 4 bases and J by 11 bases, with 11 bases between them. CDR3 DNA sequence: TGTGCCAGCAGTTCGGACACCTTGGCTTTCTTT. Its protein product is CASSSDTLAFF.

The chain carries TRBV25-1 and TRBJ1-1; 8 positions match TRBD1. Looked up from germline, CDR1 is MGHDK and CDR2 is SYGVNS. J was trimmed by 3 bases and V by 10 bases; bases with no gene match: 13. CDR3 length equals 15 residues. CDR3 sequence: CANPLTRQGYTEAFF. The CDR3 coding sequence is TGTGCCAACCCACTTACTCGACAGGGGTACACTGAAGCTTTCTTT.

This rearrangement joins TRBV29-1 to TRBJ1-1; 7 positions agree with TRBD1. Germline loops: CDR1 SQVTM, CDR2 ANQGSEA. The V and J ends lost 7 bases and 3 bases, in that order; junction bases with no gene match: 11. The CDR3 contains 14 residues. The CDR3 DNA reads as TGCAGCGGCCGGGACAGCACGCTTCACACTGAAGCTTTCTTT. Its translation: CSGRDSTLHTEAFF.

The CDR3 nucleotides read TGTGCCAGCAGTGTCGTACAGGGGTTCTTTGAGGGCTACACCTTC. Translating gives CASSVVQGFFEGYTF. The chain uses TRBV28 and TRBJ1-2; TRBD1 aligns across 7 bases. The CDR3 contains 15 residues. The germline gives CDR1 MDHEN, CDR2 SYDVKM. The trim removed 5 bases at V and 8 bases at J, leaving 14 bases unmatched.

The CDR3 spells CASSPGTGAETQYF. The CDR3 DNA is TGTGCCAGCTCACCCGGGACTGGGGCAGAGACCCAGTACTTC. The V and J genes are TRBV18 and TRBJ2-5; the D gene is possibly TRBD2 (6 bases). Trimming left V 3 bases short and J 4 bases short, with 12 bases between. CDR3 length equals 14 residues. Germline V gene data show CDR1 as KGHSH and CDR2 as LQKENI.

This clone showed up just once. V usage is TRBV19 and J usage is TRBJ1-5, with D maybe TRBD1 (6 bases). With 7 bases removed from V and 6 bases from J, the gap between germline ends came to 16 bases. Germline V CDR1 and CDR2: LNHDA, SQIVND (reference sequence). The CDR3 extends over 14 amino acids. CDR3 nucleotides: TGTGCCAGTATCTTAACAGGGTCAGGTCAGCCCCAGCATTTT. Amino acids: CASILTGSGQPQHF.

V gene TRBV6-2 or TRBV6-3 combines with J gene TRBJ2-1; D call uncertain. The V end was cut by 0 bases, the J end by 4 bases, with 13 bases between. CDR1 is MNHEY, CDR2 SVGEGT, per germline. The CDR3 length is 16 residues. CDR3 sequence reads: CASSYSQSRLYNEQFF. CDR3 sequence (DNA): TGTGCCAGCAGTTACTCGCAATCCAGGCTTTACAATGAGCAGTTCTTC.

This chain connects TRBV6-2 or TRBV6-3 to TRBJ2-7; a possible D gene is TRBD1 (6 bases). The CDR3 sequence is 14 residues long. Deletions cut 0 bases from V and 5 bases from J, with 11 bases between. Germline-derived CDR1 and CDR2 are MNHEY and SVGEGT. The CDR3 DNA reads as TGTGCCAGCAGTTACTCGAGGGGGAACAACGAGCAGTACTTC. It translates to CASSYSRGNNEQYF.

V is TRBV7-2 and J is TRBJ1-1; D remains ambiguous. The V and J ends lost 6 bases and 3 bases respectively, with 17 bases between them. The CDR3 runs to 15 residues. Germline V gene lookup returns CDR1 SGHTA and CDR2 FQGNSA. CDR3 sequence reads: CASRRPAGLDTEAFF. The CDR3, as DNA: TGTGCCAGCAGGCGTCCCGCGGGGTTGGACACTGAAGCTTTCTTT.

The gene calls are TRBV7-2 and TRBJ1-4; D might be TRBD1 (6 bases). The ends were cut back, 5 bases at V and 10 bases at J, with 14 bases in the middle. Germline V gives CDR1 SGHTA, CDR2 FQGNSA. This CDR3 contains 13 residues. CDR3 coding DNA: TGTGCCAGCAGCGCGCAGGGACATCCAAAACTGTTTTTT. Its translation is CASSAQGHPKLFF.

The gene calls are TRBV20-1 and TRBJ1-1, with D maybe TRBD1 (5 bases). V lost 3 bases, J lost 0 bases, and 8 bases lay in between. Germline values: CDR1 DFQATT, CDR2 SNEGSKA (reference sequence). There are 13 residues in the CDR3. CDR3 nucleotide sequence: TGCAGTGCTAGTAGGGGTTTGAACACTGAAGCTTTCTTT. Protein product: CSASRGLNTEAFF.

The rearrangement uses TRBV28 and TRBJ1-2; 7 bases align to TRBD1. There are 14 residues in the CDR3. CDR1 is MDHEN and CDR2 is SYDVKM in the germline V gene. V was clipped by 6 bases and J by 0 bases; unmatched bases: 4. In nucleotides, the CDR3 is TGTGCCAGCAGACTACAGGGGTCTAACTATGGCTACACCTTC. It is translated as CASRLQGSNYGYTF.

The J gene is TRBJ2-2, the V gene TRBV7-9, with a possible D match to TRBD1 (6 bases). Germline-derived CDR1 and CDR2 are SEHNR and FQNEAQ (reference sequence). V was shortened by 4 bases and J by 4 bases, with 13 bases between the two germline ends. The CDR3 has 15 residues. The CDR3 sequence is CASSYRVELTGELFF. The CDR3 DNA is TGTGCCAGCAGCTACAGGGTTGAGCTCACCGGGGAGCTGTTTTTT.

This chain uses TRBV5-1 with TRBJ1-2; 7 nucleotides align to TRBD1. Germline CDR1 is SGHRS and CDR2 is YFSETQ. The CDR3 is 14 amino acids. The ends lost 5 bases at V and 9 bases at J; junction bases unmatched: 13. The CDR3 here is CASSESGGALSYTF. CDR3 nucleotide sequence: TGCGCCAGCAGTGAGTCAGGGGGAGCTTTAAGCTACACCTTC.

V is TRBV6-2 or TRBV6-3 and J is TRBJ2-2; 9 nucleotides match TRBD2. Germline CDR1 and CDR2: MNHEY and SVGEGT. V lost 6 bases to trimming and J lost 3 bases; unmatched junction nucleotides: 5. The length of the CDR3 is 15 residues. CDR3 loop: CASSQLAGYTGELFF. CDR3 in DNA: TGTGCCAGCAGCCAACTAGCGGGTTACACCGGGGAGCTGTTTTTT.

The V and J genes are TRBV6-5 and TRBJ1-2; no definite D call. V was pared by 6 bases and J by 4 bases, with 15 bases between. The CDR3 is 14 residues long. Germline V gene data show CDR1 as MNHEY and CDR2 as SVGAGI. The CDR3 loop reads CASSLGSNSYGYTF. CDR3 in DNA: TGTGCCAGCAGCCTGGGGAGCAACTCCTATGGCTACACCTTC.

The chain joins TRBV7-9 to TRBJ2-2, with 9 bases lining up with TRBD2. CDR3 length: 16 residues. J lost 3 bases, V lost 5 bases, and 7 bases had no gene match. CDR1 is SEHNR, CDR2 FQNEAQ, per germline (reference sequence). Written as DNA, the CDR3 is TGTGCCAGCAGCATCCCAGCGGGAGGCTACACCGGGGAGCTGTTTTTT. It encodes CASSIPAGGYTGELFF.

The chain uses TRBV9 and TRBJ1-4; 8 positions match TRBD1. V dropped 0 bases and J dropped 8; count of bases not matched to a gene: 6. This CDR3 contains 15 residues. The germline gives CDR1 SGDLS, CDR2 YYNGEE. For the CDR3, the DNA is TGTGCCAGCAGCGTAGAGACAGGGGTAGCGGAAAAACTGTTTTTT. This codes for CASSVETGVAEKLFF.

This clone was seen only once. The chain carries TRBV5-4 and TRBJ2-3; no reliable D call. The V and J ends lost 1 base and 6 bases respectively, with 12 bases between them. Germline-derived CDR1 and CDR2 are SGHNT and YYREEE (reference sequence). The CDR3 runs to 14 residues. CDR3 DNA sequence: TGTGCCAGCAGCTTGAATCCCACCGGGGATACGCAGTATTTT. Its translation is CASSLNPTGDTQYF.

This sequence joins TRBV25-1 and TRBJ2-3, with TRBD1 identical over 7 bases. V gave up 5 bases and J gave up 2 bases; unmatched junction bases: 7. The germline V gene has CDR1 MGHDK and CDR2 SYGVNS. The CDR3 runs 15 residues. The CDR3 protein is CASSLTGDPTDTQYF. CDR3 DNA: TGTGCCAGCAGTTTAACAGGGGACCCCACAGATACGCAGTATTTT.

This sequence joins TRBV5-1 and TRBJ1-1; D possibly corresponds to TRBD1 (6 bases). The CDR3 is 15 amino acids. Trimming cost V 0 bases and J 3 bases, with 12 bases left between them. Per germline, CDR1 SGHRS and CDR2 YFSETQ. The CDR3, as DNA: TGCGCCAGCAGCTTGGAAGTGGGGGCGGACACTGAAGCTTTCTTT. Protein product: CASSLEVGADTEAFF.

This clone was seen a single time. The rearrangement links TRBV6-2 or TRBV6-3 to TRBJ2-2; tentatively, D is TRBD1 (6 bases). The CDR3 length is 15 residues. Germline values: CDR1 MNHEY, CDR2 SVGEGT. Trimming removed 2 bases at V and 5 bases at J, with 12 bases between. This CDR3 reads CASSYLQGWTGELFF. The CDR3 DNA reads TGTGCCAGCAGTTACCTCCAGGGGTGGACCGGGGAGCTGTTTTTT.